Sequencing of this T cell receptor beta chain was carried out in a study of response to subunit inactivated influenza vaccine. Study results and limitations: Authors suggested that a seasonal influenza vaccination recruits few new T cells each time.

There are many counts of this clonotype. As yet, its antigen is unknown. One entry per CDR3 protein results from TCRdb running MiXCR on the RT-PCR reads. The profile shows about 520,000 distinct CDR3 sequences, approximately 7.2% of them singletons. The J segment lost 2 bases and the V segment lost 7 bases, leaving 12 bases of the junction unmatched. Germline V gene sequence: CDR1 SGHRS, CDR2 YFSETQ. CDR3 length: 16 amino acids. The chain links TRBV5-1 to TRBJ2-1, with 7 bases that match TRBD2. This clonotype was sampled from a man in his fifties or sixties who received an inactivated influenza vaccine. The sample consisted of PBMCs from blood, taken approximately 25 months after vaccination. CDR3 region: CASGPRPRGAYNEQFF. In nucleotides, the CDR3 is TGCGCCAGCGGCCCGAGACCCCGGGGGGCCTACAATGAGCAGTTCTTC.